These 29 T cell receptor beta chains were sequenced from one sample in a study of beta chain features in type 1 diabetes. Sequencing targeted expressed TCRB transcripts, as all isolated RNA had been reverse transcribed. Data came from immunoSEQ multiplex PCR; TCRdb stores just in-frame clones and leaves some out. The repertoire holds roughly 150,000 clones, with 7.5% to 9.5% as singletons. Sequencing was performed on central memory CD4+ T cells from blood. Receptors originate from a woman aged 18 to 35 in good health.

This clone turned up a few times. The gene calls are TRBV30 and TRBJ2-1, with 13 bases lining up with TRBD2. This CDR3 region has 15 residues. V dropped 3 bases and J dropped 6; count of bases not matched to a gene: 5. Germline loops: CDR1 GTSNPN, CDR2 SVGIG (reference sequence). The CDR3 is CAWREGLAGPNEQFF. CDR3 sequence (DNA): TGTGCCTGGAGGGAGGGACTAGCGGGGCCCAATGAGCAGTTCTTC.

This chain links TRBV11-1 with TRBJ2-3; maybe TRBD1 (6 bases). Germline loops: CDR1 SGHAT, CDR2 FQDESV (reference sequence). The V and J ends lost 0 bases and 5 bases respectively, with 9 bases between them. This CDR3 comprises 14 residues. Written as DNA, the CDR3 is TGTGCCAGCAGCTTAGCGGGGGCCGTAGATACGCAGTATTTT. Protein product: CASSLAGAVDTQYF.

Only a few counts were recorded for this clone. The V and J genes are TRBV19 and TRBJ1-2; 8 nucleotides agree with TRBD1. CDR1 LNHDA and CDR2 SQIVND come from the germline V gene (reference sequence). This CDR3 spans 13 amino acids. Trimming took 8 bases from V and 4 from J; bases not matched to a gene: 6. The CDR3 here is CASEDRAGYGYTF. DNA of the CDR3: TGTGCCAGTGAGGACAGGGCTGGCTATGGCTACACCTTC.

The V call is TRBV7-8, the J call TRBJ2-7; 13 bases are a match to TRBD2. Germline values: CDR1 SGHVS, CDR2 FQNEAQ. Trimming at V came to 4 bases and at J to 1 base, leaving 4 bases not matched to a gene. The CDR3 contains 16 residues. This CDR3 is CASSSGTSGISYEQYF. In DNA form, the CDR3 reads TGTGCCAGCAGCTCCGGGACTAGCGGGATATCCTACGAGCAGTACTTC.

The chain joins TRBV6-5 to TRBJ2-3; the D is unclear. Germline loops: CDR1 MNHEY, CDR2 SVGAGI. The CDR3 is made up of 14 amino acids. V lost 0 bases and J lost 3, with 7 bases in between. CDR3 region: CASSYSTTTDTQYF. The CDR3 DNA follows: TGTGCCAGCAGTTACTCTACGACAACAGATACGCAGTATTTT.

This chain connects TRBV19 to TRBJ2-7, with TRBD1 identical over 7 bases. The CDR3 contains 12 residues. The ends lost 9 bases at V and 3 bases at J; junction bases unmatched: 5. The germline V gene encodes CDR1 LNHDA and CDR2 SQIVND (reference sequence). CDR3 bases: TGTGCCAGCCGGGACAGTTACTACGAGCAGTACTTC. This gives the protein CASRDSYYEQYF.

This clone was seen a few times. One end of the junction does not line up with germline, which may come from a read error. The CDR3 protein is CLGHRNTEAFF. The CDR3 coding sequence is TGCCTCGGACATAGAAACACTGAAGCTTTCTTT. V and J are TRBV30 and TRBJ1-1; D may be TRBD1 (5 bases). The CDR3 extends over 11 amino acids. Per the germline V gene, CDR1 is GTSNPN and CDR2 is SVGIG (reference sequence).

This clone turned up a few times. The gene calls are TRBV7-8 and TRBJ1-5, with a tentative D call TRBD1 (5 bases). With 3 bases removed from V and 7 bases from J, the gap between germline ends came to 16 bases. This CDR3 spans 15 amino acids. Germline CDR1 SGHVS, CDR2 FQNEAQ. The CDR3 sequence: CASSFEQVLGQPQHF. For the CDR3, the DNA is TGTGCCAGCAGCTTTGAACAGGTCCTAGGCCAGCCCCAGCATTTT. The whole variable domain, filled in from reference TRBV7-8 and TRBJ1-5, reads GAGVSQSPRYKVAKRGQDVALRCDPISGHVSLFWYQQALGQGPEFLTYFQNEAQLDKSGLPSDRFFAERPEGSVSTLKIQRTQQEDSAVYLCASSFEQVLGQPQHFGDGTRLSIL.

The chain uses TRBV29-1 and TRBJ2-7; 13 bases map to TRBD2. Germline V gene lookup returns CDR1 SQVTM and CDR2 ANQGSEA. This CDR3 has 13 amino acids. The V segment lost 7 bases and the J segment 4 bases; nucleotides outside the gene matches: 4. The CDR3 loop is CSGTSGSLYEQYF. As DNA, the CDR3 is TGCAGCGGGACTAGCGGGAGCCTTTACGAGCAGTACTTC.

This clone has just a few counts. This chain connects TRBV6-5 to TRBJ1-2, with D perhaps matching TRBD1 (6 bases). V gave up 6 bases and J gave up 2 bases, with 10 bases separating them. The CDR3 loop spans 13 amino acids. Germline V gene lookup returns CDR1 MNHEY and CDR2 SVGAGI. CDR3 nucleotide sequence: TGTGCCAGCAGCCGGACAGCAAACTATGGCTACACCTTC. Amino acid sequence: CASSRTANYGYTF.

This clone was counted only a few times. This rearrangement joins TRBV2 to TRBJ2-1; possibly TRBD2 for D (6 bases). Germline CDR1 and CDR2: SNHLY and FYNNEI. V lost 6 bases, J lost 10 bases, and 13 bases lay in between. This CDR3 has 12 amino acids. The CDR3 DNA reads TGTGCCAGCAGAAAGGAGGGTGTAGAGCAGTTCTTC. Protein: CASRKEGVEQFF.

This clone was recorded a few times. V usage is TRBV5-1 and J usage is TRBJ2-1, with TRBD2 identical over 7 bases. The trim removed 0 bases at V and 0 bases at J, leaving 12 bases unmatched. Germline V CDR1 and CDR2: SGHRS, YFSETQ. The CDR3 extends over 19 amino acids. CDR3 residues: CASSLGPSGVRSSYNEQFF. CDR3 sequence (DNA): TGCGCCAGCAGCTTGGGTCCCAGCGGGGTTAGAAGCTCCTACAATGAGCAGTTCTTC.

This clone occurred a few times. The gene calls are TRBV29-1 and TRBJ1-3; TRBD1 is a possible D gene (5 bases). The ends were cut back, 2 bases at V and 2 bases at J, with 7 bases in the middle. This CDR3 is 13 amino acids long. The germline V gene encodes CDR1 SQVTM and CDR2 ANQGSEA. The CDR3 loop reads CSVEQGTGNTIYF. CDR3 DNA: TGCAGCGTTGAACAGGGAACTGGAAACACCATATATTTT.

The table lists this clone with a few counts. The CDR3 DNA reads as TGTGCCAGCAGCCTCCGCGGGCTAGCGGGGGGTGAGACCCAGTACTTC. As protein: CASSLRGLAGGETQYF. The chain couples TRBV7-8 to TRBJ2-5, with TRBD2 identical over 11 bases. The junction had 10 bases not matched to a gene; V was cut back by 5 bases and J by 5 bases. CDR3 length: 16 amino acids. Germline CDR1 SGHVS, CDR2 FQNEAQ.

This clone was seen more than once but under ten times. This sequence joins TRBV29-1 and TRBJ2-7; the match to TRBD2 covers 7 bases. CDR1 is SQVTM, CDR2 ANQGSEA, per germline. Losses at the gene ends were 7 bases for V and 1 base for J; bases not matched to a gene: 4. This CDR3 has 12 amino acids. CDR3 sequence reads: CSGGGGSYEQYF. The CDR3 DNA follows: TGCAGCGGGGGGGGTGGGTCCTACGAGCAGTACTTC.

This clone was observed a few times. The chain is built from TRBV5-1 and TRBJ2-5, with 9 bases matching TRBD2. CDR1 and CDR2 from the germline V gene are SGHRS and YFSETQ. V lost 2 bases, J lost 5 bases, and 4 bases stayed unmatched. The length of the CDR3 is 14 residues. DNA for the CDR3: TGCGCCAGCAGCTTAGGTAGCGGGAGTGAGACCCAGTACTTC. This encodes CASSLGSGSETQYF.

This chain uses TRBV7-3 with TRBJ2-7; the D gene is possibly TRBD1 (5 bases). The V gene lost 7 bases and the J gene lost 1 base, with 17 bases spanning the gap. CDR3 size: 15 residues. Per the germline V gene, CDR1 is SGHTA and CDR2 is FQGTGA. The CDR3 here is CASTLGVGKSYEQYF. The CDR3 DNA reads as TGTGCCAGCACCCTAGGGGTAGGGAAGTCCTACGAGCAGTACTTC.

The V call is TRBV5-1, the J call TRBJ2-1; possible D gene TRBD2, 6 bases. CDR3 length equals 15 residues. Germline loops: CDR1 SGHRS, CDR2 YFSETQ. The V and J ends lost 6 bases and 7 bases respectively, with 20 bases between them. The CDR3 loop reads CASNARPGGGNEQFF. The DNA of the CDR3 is TGCGCCAGCAACGCTCGGCCCGGGGGAGGTAATGAGCAGTTCTTC.

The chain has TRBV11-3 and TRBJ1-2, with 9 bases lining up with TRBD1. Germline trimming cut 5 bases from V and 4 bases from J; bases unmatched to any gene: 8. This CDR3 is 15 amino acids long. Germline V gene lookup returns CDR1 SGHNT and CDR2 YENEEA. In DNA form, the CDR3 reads TGTGCCAGCAGCCTGATTGGGACAGGGTCCTATGGCTACACCTTC. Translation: CASSLIGTGSYGYTF.

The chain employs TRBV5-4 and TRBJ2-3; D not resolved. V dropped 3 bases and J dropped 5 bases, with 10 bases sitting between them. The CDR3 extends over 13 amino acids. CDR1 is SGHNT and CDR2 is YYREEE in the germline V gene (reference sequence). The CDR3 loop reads CASSSDSEDTQYF. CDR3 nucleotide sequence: TGTGCCAGCAGCTCCGACTCCGAAGATACGCAGTATTTT.

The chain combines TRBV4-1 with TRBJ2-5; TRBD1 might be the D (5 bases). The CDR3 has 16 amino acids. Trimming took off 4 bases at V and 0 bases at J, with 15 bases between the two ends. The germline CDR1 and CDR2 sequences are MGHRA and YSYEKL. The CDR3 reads CASSRGQGLNQETQYF. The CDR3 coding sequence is TGCGCCAGCAGCCGCGGCCAGGGCCTAAACCAAGAGACCCAGTACTTC.

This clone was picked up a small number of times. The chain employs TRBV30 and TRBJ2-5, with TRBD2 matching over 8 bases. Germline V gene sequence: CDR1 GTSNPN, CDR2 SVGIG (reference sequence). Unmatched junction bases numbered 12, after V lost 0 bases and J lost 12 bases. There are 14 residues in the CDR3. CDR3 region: CAWSVGISGAGKYF. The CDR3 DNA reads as TGTGCCTGGAGTGTAGGGATTAGCGGGGCAGGGAAGTACTTC.

The CDR3 sequence: CASSPDIKNEQFF. CDR3 nucleotides: TGTGCCAGCTCACCCGACATTAAAAATGAGCAGTTCTTC. The chain joins TRBV18 to TRBJ2-1; D call uncertain. Looked up from germline, CDR1 is KGHSH and CDR2 is LQKENI. The CDR3 runs to 13 residues. V dropped 3 bases and J dropped 7 bases, with 10 bases sitting between them.

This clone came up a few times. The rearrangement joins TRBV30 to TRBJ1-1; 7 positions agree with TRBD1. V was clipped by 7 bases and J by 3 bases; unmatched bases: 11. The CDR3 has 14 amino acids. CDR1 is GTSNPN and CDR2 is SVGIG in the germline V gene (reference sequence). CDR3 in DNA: TGTGCCTTACGAAACGACAGGGAAGACACTGAAGCTTTCTTT. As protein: CALRNDREDTEAFF.

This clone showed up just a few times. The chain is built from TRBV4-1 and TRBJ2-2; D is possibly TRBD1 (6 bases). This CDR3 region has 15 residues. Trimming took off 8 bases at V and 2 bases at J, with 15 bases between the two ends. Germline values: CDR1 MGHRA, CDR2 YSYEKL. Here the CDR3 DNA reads TGCGCCAGCTCTCAGACAGGCGGAAACACCGGGGAGCTGTTTTTT. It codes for CASSQTGGNTGELFF.

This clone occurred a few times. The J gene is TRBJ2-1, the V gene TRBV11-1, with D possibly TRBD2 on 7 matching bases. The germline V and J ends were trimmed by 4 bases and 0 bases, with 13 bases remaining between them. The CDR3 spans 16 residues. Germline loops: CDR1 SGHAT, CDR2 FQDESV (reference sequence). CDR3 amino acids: CASSSWEGDSYNEQFF. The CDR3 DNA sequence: TGTGCCAGCAGCTCCTGGGAGGGGGACTCCTACAATGAGCAGTTCTTC.

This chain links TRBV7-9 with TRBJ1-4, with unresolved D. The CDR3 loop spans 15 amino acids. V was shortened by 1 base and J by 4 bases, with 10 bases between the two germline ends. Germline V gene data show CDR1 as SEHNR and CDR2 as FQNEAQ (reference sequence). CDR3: CASSLGGQVNEKLFF. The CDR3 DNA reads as TGTGCCAGCAGCTTAGGAGGGCAAGTTAATGAAAAACTGTTTTTT.

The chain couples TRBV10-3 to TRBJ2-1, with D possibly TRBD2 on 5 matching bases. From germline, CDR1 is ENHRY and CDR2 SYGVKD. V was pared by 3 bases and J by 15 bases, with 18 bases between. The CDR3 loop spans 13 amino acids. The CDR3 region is CAISDHAMRVPFF. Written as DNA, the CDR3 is TGTGCCATCAGTGACCACGCTATGCGGGTTCCGTTCTTC.

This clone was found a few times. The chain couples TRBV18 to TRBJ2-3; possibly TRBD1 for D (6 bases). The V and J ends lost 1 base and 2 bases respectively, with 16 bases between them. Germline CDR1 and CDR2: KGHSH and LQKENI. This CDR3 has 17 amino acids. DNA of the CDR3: TGTGCCAGCTCACCACTAGGGTTGGACAGCATCACAGATACGCAGTATTTT. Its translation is CASSPLGLDSITDTQYF.